This T cell receptor (beta chain) was profiled in a study of blood T cells in healthy people across ages. CDR1 is GTSNPN, CDR2 SVGIG, per germline (reference sequence). Trimming took off 0 bases at V and 6 bases at J, with 8 bases between the two ends. This CDR3 has 12 residues. A second PCR of about 6 to 12 cycles used a sample-barcoded 5' primer and a J-beta primer mix. One entry per CDR3 protein, called by TCRdb with MiXCR from the 5' RACE reads. The sample carries hundreds of thousands of distinct CDR3 sequences, about half recorded once. The rearrangement links TRBV30 to TRBJ2-5; D remains ambiguous. The sequence derives from a man older than 75 in good health. Sequencing was performed on blood. In DNA form, the CDR3 reads TGTGCCTGGAGTGTAGCGTTGAAGACCCAGTACTTC. Its protein product is CAWSVALKTQYF.